This TCR beta chain is drawn from a study of regulatory T cells in long-lasting Graves disease. This clonotype has ten or more counts. CDR3 regions were amplified by Arm-PCR using iRepertoire HTBI primers to build TCR beta libraries. In TCRdb, the multiplex PCR reads were re-called with MiXCR into one record per CDR3 protein. This table has a few hundred thousand distinct CDR3 sequences, about 17% appearing once. Germline V gives CDR1 MNHEY, CDR2 SMNVEV (reference sequence). This CDR3 is built from 16 residues. Trimming stripped 0 bases from V and 3 bases from J, with 12 bases between. This sample's time point: newly diagnosed GD, antithyroid drugs for less than 3 months. The authors made the TCR library using RNA they extracted from PBMCs. This sample also belongs to another study, concerning T cells in Graves' hyperthyroidism and ophthalmopathy. That paper notes: First-round RT-PCR of the TCR CDR3 relied on the HTBI primer set.

The sample consisted of peripheral blood mononuclear cells (PBMCs), taken at new diagnosis, from a patient treated with antithyroid drugs. This receptor was identified in a young woman with Graves disease. The rearrangement joins TRBV27 to TRBJ2-1, with D maybe TRBD1 (6 bases). The CDR3 protein is CASSLSQGGYYNEQFF. The DNA of the CDR3 is TGTGCCAGCAGTTTATCACAGGGCGGATACTACAATGAGCAGTTCTTC.